The 18 T cell receptor gamma chains below were found in one sample sequenced in a study of gamma delta lymphoproliferative disorders and STAT genes. The receptor sequences were amplified from genomic DNA of peripheral blood mononuclear cells. TCRdb repeated clone calling on the multiplex PCR reads with CATT. The sample includes around 1,500 gamma-chain clones, 8.5% to 10% of them seen just once. Sequencing was performed on blood. Every receptor here comes from a human donor in good health.

This clone is medium-sized by share. The chain is built from TRGV10 and TRGJ1 or TRGJ2. Here the J gene was assigned by germline matching of the DNA, as TCRdb has none. TRGV10 is an ORF; its function is uncertain. CDR3 length: 13 residues. The V segment lost 8 bases and the J segment 3 bases; nucleotides outside the gene matches: 8. CDR3: CAAWDYTYYKKLF. CDR3 DNA: TGTGCTGCGTGGGATTATACTTATTATAAGAAACTCTTT.

V and J are TRGV9 and TRGJP. The J gene is not listed in TCRdb, so it was assigned here from a DNA match to germline. This CDR3 contains 16 residues. With 1 base clipped from V and 7 bases from J, the junction kept 4 bases outside the gene matches. Germline V gene data show CDR1 as GITISATS and CDR2 as ISYDGTV (reference sequence). The CDR3 DNA sequence: TGTGCCTTGTGGGAGGTATTTGAGTTGGGCAAAAAAATCAAGGTATTT. It encodes CALWEVFELGKKIKVF.

This clone is medium-sized within its sample. The V and J genes are TRGV9 and TRGJ1 or TRGJ2. TCRdb does not report a J gene; here it was assigned by matching the DNA to germline references. Germline V gives CDR1 GITISATS, CDR2 ISYDGTV (reference sequence). The CDR3 extends over 11 amino acids. Trimming took 6 bases from V and 5 from J; bases not matched to a gene: 4. CDR3 protein: CALWCNYKKLF. CDR3 nucleotide sequence: TGTGCCTTGTGGTGTAATTATAAGAAACTCTTT.

In its sample, this clone is medium-sized (0.01 to 0.1%). The limits of the CDR3 on the DNA are not certain, so only TCRdb's listed CDR3 is given. This chain's CDR3 is CTTVPAGIRELF. No J gene was named, though the V gene is TRGV11. TRGV11 is placed among ORFs of uncertain function. The CDR3 length is 12 residues, termini included.

This clone ranks as medium-sized. Because the CDR3's place on the DNA is in doubt, the DNA is left out and the CDR3 is given as listed by TCRdb. Here the V gene is TRGV11, but the J gene went uncalled. TRGV11 qualifies as an ORF whose function is uncertain. With termini counted, the CDR3 has 17 amino acids. The CDR3 spells CTTVPAGLGSRGWFKIF.

This clone is medium-sized in the sample. The rearrangement joins TRGV9 to TRGJP. No J gene is reported in TCRdb; it was inferred here by comparing the DNA with germline. Germline lookup yields CDR1 GITISATS and CDR2 ISYDGTV (reference sequence). The CDR3 length is 17 residues. Trimming removed 4 bases from V and 3 bases from J; junction bases left unmatched: 6. The CDR3 spells CALWEKMQELGKKIKVF. DNA for the CDR3: TGTGCCTTGTGGGAAAAAATGCAAGAGTTGGGCAAAAAAATCAAGGTATTT.

The chain joins TRGV9 to TRGJP. The J gene, missing from TCRdb, was assigned here through DNA to germline matching. Per the germline V gene, CDR1 is GITISATS and CDR2 is ISYDGTV (reference sequence). The CDR3 has 17 amino acids. The ends lost 1 base at V and 6 bases at J; junction bases unmatched: 6. The CDR3: CALWEVGGELGKKIKVF. The CDR3 DNA reads TGTGCCTTGTGGGAGGTAGGTGGAGAGTTGGGCAAAAAAATCAAGGTATTT.

In its sample, this clone is medium-sized. The V gene is TRGV2, the J gene TRGJP2. The J gene was missing in TCRdb and was found by matching the end of the DNA to germline. V lost 0 bases and J lost 4; bases outside the gene matches: 5. The CDR3 loop spans 15 amino acids. Germline CDR1 EGSNGY, CDR2 YDSYNSKV. In DNA, the CDR3 is TGTGCCACCTGGGACGGGCCGATTAGTGATTGGATCAAGACGTTT. This encodes CATWDGPISDWIKTF.

Sample share makes this clone medium-sized. The chain combines TRGV10 with TRGJ1 or TRGJ2. TCRdb is silent on the J gene; assignment here came from matching the DNA to germline. TRGV10 is marked as an open reading frame, function uncertain. This CDR3 has 11 amino acids. The trim removed 10 bases at V and 4 bases at J, leaving 5 bases unmatched. CDR3 nucleotides: TGTGCTGCGTCGATGTATTATAAGAAACTCTTT. Amino acids: CAASMYYKKLF.

This rearrangement joins TRGV8 to TRGJ1 or TRGJ2. The J gene, not given by TCRdb, was assigned here from a germline match of the nucleotide sequence. V was pared by 3 bases and J by 11 bases, with 7 bases of the junction left unmatched. CDR3 length: 11 amino acids. Germline V gives CDR1 VENAVY, CDR2 YDSYNSRV. CDR3 DNA: TGTGCCACCTGGGATCCTGGCGAGAAACTCTTT. This sequence encodes CATWDPGEKLF.

By share of the sample, this clone is medium-sized (0.01 to 0.1%). The V call is TRGV2, the J call TRGJP2. No J segment appears in TCRdb, so it was assigned here by matching the sequence to germline. The length of the CDR3 is 14 residues. V was pared by 1 base and J by 3 bases, with 2 bases of the junction left unmatched. Germline CDR1 is EGSNGY and CDR2 is YDSYNSKV. For the CDR3, the DNA is TGTGCCACCTGGGACGGCCGTAGTGATTGGATCAAGACGTTT. Translation gives CATWDGRSDWIKTF.

The V gene is TRGV10, but the J gene lacks a call. TRGV10 is labeled an ORF, and its function is uncertain. The CDR3 is 11 amino acids. The CDR3 reads CSVGLEYKKLF. The CDR3 coding sequence is TGCTCCGTGGGATTGGAATATAAGAAACTCTTC.

There are many counts of this clone. The CDR3 DNA sequence: TGTGCCTTGTGGGGGATGCAAGAGTTGGGCAAAAAAATCAAGGTATTT. Its translation is CALWGMQELGKKIKVF. This chain joins TRGV9 and TRGJP. The J gene is absent in TCRdb and was assigned here via DNA matching to germline. Germline values: CDR1 GITISATS, CDR2 ISYDGTV (reference sequence). With 5 bases clipped from V and 3 bases from J, the junction kept 4 bases outside the gene matches. The CDR3 has 16 residues.

The chain is built from TRGV10 and TRGJP1. The J gene comes from matching the DNA to germline here; TCRdb lacks it. TRGV10 is classed as an ORF, of uncertain function. The CDR3 is 15 residues long. The trim removed 8 bases at V and 3 bases at J, leaving 10 bases unmatched. The CDR3 loop is CAAWDYGATGWFKIF. CDR3 nucleotides: TGTGCTGCGTGGGATTATGGAGCCACTGGTTGGTTCAAGATATTT.

This clone qualifies as medium-sized. The chain employs TRGV4 and TRGJ1 or TRGJ2. TCRdb lists no J gene, so it was determined here by aligning the DNA to germline. Germline CDR1 EGSTGY, CDR2 YDSYTSSV. The CDR3 loop spans 11 amino acids. V trimming: 6 bases; J trimming: 12 bases; junction bases outside the gene matches: 11. CDR3 region: CATWPEMMKLF. DNA of the CDR3: TGTGCCACCTGGCCCGAGATGATGAAACTCTTT.

This clone has only a few counts. It is unclear where the CDR3 begins or ends on the DNA, so no DNA is shown, and the CDR3 is as TCRdb lists it. J gene calling gave no result, while the V gene is TRGV11. TRGV11 belongs to the ORF category, with a function that is uncertain. With termini counted, the CDR3 has 14 amino acids. CDR3 region: CTTVPAGLRYKKLF.

By share, this clone ranks as medium-sized. V gene TRGV8 combines with J gene TRGJ1 or TRGJ2. The J gene was missing in TCRdb and was found by matching the end of the DNA to germline. CDR3 length: 13 amino acids. Per the germline V gene, CDR1 is VENAVY and CDR2 is YDSYNSRV. Losses at the gene ends were 2 bases for V and 3 bases for J; bases not matched to a gene: 4. For the CDR3, the DNA is TGTGCCACCTGGGATACCAGTTATTATAAGAAACTCTTT. Protein: CATWDTSYYKKLF.

Regarding this clone: It is unclear where the CDR3 begins or ends on the DNA, so no DNA is shown, and the CDR3 is as TCRdb lists it. The V gene call is TRGV11, and the J gene call is absent. TRGV11 is an ORF; its function is uncertain. The length of the CDR3 is 15 amino acids, counting both ends. The CDR3 sequence: CTTVPAGLEGYKKLF.